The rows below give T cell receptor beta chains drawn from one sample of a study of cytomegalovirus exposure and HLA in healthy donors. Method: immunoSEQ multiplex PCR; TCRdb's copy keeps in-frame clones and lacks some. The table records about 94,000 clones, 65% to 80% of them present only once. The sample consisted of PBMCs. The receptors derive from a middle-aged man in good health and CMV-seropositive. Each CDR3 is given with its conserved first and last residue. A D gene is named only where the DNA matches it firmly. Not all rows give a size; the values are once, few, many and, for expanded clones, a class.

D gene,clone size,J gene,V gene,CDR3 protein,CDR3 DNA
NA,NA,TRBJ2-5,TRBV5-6,CASSDTGPRGETQYF,TGTGCCAGCAGCGATACCGGGCCCCGAGGGGAGACCCAGTACTTC
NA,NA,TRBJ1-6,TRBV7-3,CASSWGVYNSPLHF,TGTGCCAGCAGCTGGGGAGTCTATAATTCACCCCTCCACTTT
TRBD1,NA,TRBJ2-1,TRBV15,CATSRGLGQGAFNEQFF,TGTGCCACCAGCAGAGGTTTGGGACAGGGGGCATTCAATGAGCAGTTCTTC
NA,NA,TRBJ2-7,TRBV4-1,CASSQDASIDYEQYF,TGCGCCAGCAGCCAAGATGCTAGCATAGACTACGAGCAGTACTTC
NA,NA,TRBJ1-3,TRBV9,CASSPRPGTHSGNTIYF,TGTGCCAGCAGCCCTAGACCGGGGACACACTCTGGAAACACCATATATTTT
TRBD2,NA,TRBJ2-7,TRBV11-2,CASSPTSGWNEQYF,TGTGCCAGCAGCCCGACTAGCGGATGGAACGAGCAGTACTTC
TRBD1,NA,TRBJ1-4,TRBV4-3,CASSQRDRGLLNEKLFF,TGCGCCAGCAGCCAGAGGGACAGGGGGCTCCTTAATGAAAAACTGTTTTTT
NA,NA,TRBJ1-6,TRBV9,CASSSRDKRNSPLHF,TGTGCCAGCAGCTCACGGGACAAGCGCAATTCACCCCTCCACTTT
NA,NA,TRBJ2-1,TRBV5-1,CASSRLGGRSYNEQFF,TGCGCCAGCAGCCGCCTGGGGGGTCGGTCCTACAATGAGCAGTTCTTC
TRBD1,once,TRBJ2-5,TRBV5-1,CASKPGGQETQYF,TGCGCCAGCAAACCAGGGGGCCAAGAGACCCAGTACTTC
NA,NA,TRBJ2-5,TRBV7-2,CASSPGVVWETQYF,TGTGCCAGCAGCCCCGGGGTCGTCTGGGAGACCCAGTACTTC
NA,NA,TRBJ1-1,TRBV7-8,CASSSQGIYTEAFF,TGTGCCAGCAGCTCTCAGGGAATCTACACTGAAGCTTTCTTT
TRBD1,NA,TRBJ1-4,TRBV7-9,CASSVSGGQKLFF,TGTGCCAGCAGTGTGTCAGGGGGCCAAAAACTGTTTTTT
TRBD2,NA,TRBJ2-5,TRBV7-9,CASSRTSPQETQYF,TGTGCCAGCAGCCGGACTAGCCCCCAAGAGACCCAGTACTTC
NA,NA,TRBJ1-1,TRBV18,CASSPQPQFAEAFF,TGTGCCAGCTCACCACAACCTCAGTTTGCTGAAGCTTTCTTT
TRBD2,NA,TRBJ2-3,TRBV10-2,CASSDTSGGPRTDTQYF,TGCGCCAGCAGTGACACCAGCGGGGGGCCGAGGACAGATACGCAGTATTTT
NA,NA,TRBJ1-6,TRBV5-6,CASSSGFRDINSPLHF,TGTGCCAGCAGCTCGGGTTTCCGGGACATAAATTCACCCCTCCACTTT
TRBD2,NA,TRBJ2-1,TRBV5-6,CASSSPSGREFF,TGTGCCAGCAGCTCTCCTAGCGGCCGGGAATTCTTC
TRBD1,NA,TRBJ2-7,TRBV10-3,CAISDPDRGYEQYF,TGTGCCATCAGTGACCCGGACAGGGGCTACGAGCAGTACTTC
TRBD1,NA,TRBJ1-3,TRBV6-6,CASRSTGAAGNTIYF,TGTGCCAGCAGGAGTACAGGGGCAGCAGGAAACACCATATATTTT
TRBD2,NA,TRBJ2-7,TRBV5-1,CASSPSLAGGTYEQYF,TGCGCCAGCAGCCCGTCACTAGCGGGGGGTACCTACGAGCAGTACTTC
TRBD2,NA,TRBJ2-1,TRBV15,CATSRDLGPSGLYNEQFF,TGTGCCACCAGCAGAGATCTTGGGCCTAGCGGACTTTACAATGAGCAGTTCTTC
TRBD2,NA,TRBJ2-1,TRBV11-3,CASSPGWLAGARDYNEQFF,TGTGCCAGCAGCCCGGGATGGCTAGCGGGAGCCCGAGACTACAATGAGCAGTTCTTC
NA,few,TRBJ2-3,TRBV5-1,CASSLNGGITDTQYF,TGCGCCAGCAGCTTGAACGGAGGGATCACAGATACGCAGTATTTT
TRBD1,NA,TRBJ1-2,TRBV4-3,CASSQDQGGAGYGYTF,TGCGCCAGCAGCCAAGATCAGGGGGGCGCAGGCTATGGCTACACCTTC
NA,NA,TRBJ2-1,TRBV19,CASSIVQADEQFF,TGTGCCAGTAGTATAGTCCAGGCTGATGAGCAGTTCTTC
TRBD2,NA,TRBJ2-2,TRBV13,CASSLGWGLTNTGELFF,TGTGCCAGCAGCTTAGGGTGGGGACTAACGAACACCGGGGAGCTGTTTTTT
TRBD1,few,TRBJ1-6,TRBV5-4,CASSLAQGARDSPLHF,TGTGCCAGCAGCTTGGCACAGGGGGCTCGGGATTCACCCCTCCACTTT
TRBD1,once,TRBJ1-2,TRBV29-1,CSAPGQGYGYTF,TGCAGCGCCCCAGGACAGGGGTATGGCTACACCTTC
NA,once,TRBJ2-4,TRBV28,CASSPPGNKNIQYF,TGTGCCAGCAGCCCCCCGGGGAACAAAAACATTCAGTACTTC
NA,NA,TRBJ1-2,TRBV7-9,CASSSLDRLGGYTF,TGTGCCAGCAGCTCCTTGGACAGATTGGGTGGCTACACCTTC
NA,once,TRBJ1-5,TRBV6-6,CASSPDTSNQPQHF,TGTGCCAGCAGTCCGGACACTAGCAATCAGCCCCAGCATTTT
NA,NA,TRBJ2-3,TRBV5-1,CASSFNREDTQYF,TGCGCCAGCAGCTTTAACAGGGAGGATACGCAGTATTTT
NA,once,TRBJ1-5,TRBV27,CASSPDRYSNQPQHF,TGTGCCAGCAGTCCGGACAGATATAGCAATCAGCCCCAGCATTTT
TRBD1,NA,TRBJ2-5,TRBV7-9,CASSRERYGTAGETQYF,TGTGCCAGCAGCCGCGAGCGATACGGGACAGCTGGAGAGACCCAGTACTTC
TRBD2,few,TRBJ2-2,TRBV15,CATSRGLANTGELFF,TGTGCCACCAGCAGGGGACTAGCAAACACCGGGGAGCTGTTTTTT
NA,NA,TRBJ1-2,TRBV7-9,CASSFLQNYGYTF,TGTGCCAGCAGCTTTTTACAGAACTATGGCTACACCTTC
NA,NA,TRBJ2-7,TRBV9,CASSLGDNSYEQYF,TGTGCCAGCAGCCTGGGGGACAACTCTTACGAGCAGTACTTC
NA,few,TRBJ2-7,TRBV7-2,CASSLMSRGREQYF,TGTGCCAGCAGCTTAATGAGTAGGGGTCGCGAGCAGTACTTC
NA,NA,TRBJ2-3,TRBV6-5,CASSFDTSRRTDTQYF,TGTGCCAGCAGTTTTGATACTAGCAGACGCACAGATACGCAGTATTTT
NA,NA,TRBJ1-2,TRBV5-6,CASSSAGDVYGYTF,TGTGCCAGCAGCTCAGCAGGGGATGTCTATGGCTACACCTTC
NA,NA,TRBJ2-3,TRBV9,CASSVRGQQTRRDTQYF,TGTGCCAGCAGCGTTAGGGGACAACAAACCAGGAGGGATACGCAGTATTTT
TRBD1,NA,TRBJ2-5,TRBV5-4,CASSLRQGPQETQYF,TGTGCCAGCAGCTTGAGACAGGGCCCCCAAGAGACCCAGTACTTC
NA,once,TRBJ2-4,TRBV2,CASSEYATGNIQYF,TGTGCCAGCAGTGAATATGCCACAGGGAACATTCAGTACTTC
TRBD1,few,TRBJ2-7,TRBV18,CASSPADRSYEQYF,TGTGCCAGCTCACCAGCGGACAGGTCCTACGAGCAGTACTTC